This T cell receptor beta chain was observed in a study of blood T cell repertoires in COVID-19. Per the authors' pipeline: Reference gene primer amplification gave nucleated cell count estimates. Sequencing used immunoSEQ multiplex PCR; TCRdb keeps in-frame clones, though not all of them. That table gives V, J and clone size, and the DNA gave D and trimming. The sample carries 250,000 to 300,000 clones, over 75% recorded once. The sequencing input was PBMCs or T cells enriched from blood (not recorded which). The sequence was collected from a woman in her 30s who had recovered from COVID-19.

In DNA form, the CDR3 reads TGCGCCAGCAGCCACCGGGACAGGGGAGGAACAGATACGCAGTATTTT. Translation gives CASSHRDRGGTDTQYF. The chain combines TRBV4-3 with TRBJ2-3; 10 nucleotides agree with TRBD1. CDR3 size: 16 residues. With V trimmed by 3 bases and J by 3 bases, 6 bases remained unmatched. Germline-derived CDR1 and CDR2 are LGHNA and YSLEER.